This record looks at one T cell receptor beta chain sequence and its context. Its antigen remains unidentified. This specimen belongs to a study of CD8+ T cells in alopecia areata. Treatment indicated: oral pan-JAK inhibitor, 5-10 mg twice daily. Extraction of RNA preceded its reverse transcription into cDNA, which served as the sequencing template. TCRdb's copy holds only in-frame clones and misses some; the assay was immunoSEQ multiplex PCR. This table has over 150,000 clones, roughly three fifths appearing once. Study-wide findings and caveats: Lesional scalp, especially alopecia totalis/universalis, showed higher clonality than normal scalp.

The receptor's source is a human donor with alopecia areata. The sample was CD4+ T cells sorted from blood, taken at week 4, from a patient treated with tofacitinib.

CDR3 nucleotides: TGCGCCAGCAGCTTGGATGGCAATGAAGCTTTCTTT. Translated: CASSLDGNEAFF. The chain links TRBV5-1 to TRBJ1-1; D ambiguous. V lost 0 bases and J 7 bases, leaving 7 bases between the germline ends. Germline V gives CDR1 SGHRS, CDR2 YFSETQ. The CDR3 is 12 amino acids. The full variable domain, in which reference TRBV5-1 and TRBJ1-1 provide the parts outside the CDR3, is KAGVTQTPRYLIKTRGQQVTLSCSPISGHRSVSWYQQTPGQGLQFLFEYFSETQRNKGNFPGRFSGRQFSNSRSEMNVSTLELGDSALYLCASSLDGNEAFFGQGTRLTVV.